This is a list of T cell receptor beta chains from one sample in a study of CD8 T cells in Susac syndrome. TCRdb used MiXCR to reprocess the immunoSEQ multiplex PCR reads, holding one entry per CDR3 protein. Here the sample spans fewer than 65,000 distinct CDR3 sequences, roughly nine tenths being singletons. Input material: CD8+ T cells from PBMCs. The receptor set was obtained from a human donor in good health. CDR3s include the opening cysteine and the closing phenylalanine or tryptophan. Fields, in order: CDR3 length, clone size, J gene, V gene, D gene, CDR3 DNA, CDR3 protein. The D gene is left open where the match is weak. Some rows have no size entry. The others give once, few or many, or a class for an expanded clone.

cdr3_length: 11; clone_size: once; j_call: TRBJ2-5; v_call: TRBV5-1; d_call: NA; cdr3_nt: TGCGCCAGCAGCGTGGAAGCGACCCAGTACTTC; cdr3_aa: CASSVEATQYF
cdr3_length: 17; clone_size: NA; j_call: TRBJ2-1; v_call: TRBV27; d_call: NA; cdr3_nt: TGTGCCAGCAGTTCCCTGAGTGTGGGGGACTCCTACAATGAGCAGTTCTTC; cdr3_aa: CASSSLSVGDSYNEQFF
cdr3_length: 15; clone_size: NA; j_call: TRBJ2-7; v_call: TRBV6-2/TRBV6-3; d_call: TRBD2; cdr3_nt: TGTGCCAGCACCCAGGGCGGGAGGGAGATCTACGAGCAGTACTTC; cdr3_aa: CASTQGGREIYEQYF
cdr3_length: 13; clone_size: NA; j_call: TRBJ1-1; v_call: TRBV7-9; d_call: NA; cdr3_nt: TGTGCCAGCAGTTCGAACTCGAACACTGAAGCTTTCTTT; cdr3_aa: CASSSNSNTEAFF
cdr3_length: 16; clone_size: NA; j_call: TRBJ2-1; v_call: TRBV12-3/TRBV12-4; d_call: TRBD1; cdr3_nt: TGTGCCAGCAGTTTAGAGGGACAGGGAGGCGGGGGTGAGCAGTTCTTC; cdr3_aa: CASSLEGQGGGGEQFF
cdr3_length: 15; clone_size: NA; j_call: TRBJ2-7; v_call: TRBV4-1; d_call: TRBD2; cdr3_nt: TGCGCCAGCAGCCAGGAAGGGACTAGGAACTCCGAGCAGTACTTC; cdr3_aa: CASSQEGTRNSEQYF
cdr3_length: 15; clone_size: once; j_call: TRBJ2-1; v_call: TRBV6-5; d_call: TRBD2; cdr3_nt: TGTGCCAGCAGTCTCCCCGGGACTAGTCTAAATGAGCAGTTCTTC; cdr3_aa: CASSLPGTSLNEQFF
cdr3_length: 14; clone_size: NA; j_call: TRBJ2-1; v_call: TRBV6-2/TRBV6-3; d_call: TRBD2; cdr3_nt: TGTGCCAGCGACGCTAGCGGGGGTTACAATGAGCAGTTCTTC; cdr3_aa: CASDASGGYNEQFF
cdr3_length: 18; clone_size: NA; j_call: TRBJ2-4; v_call: TRBV6-5; d_call: NA; cdr3_nt: TGTGCCAGCAGTTACTCTTATACCTCGGGTGAAGCTAAAAACATTCAGTACTTC; cdr3_aa: CASSYSYTSGEAKNIQYF
cdr3_length: 13; clone_size: NA; j_call: TRBJ1-2; v_call: TRBV11-2; d_call: NA; cdr3_nt: TGTGCCAGCAGCTCTGACTCTAACTATGGCTACACCTTC; cdr3_aa: CASSSDSNYGYTF
cdr3_length: 15; clone_size: once; j_call: TRBJ2-7; v_call: TRBV4-1; d_call: TRBD2; cdr3_nt: TGCGCCAGCAGCCAGCGCCGGGGGGAGGGGTACGAGCAGTACTTC; cdr3_aa: CASSQRRGEGYEQYF
cdr3_length: 14; clone_size: NA; j_call: TRBJ1-4; v_call: TRBV5-1; d_call: NA; cdr3_nt: TGCGCCAGCAGCTTGGGGGCCGTGAGTGAAAAACTGTTTTTT; cdr3_aa: CASSLGAVSEKLFF
cdr3_length: 17; clone_size: NA; j_call: TRBJ2-7; v_call: TRBV15; d_call: TRBD1; cdr3_nt: TGTGCCACCAGCACAACGTCCGGGACAGAAAAGACCTACGAGCAGTACTTC; cdr3_aa: CATSTTSGTEKTYEQYF
cdr3_length: 13; clone_size: once; j_call: TRBJ1-6; v_call: TRBV27; d_call: NA; cdr3_nt: TGTGCCAGCAGGGCCGGGGGGAATTCACCCCTCCACTTT; cdr3_aa: CASRAGGNSPLHF
cdr3_length: 15; clone_size: once; j_call: TRBJ2-5; v_call: TRBV7-8; d_call: NA; cdr3_nt: TGTGCCAGCAGCTTAGAGTCCAGGGTGTTTGAGACCCAGTACTTC; cdr3_aa: CASSLESRVFETQYF
cdr3_length: 16; clone_size: once; j_call: TRBJ2-2; v_call: TRBV5-1; d_call: NA; cdr3_nt: TGCGCCAGCAGCTTGGATCGGTCAGGGTTCACCGGGGAGCTGTTTTTT; cdr3_aa: CASSLDRSGFTGELFF
cdr3_length: 16; clone_size: NA; j_call: TRBJ2-2; v_call: TRBV4-1; d_call: NA; cdr3_nt: TGCGCCAGCAGCCTCGTACCGGGGAAGAACACCGGGGAGCTGTTTTTT; cdr3_aa: CASSLVPGKNTGELFF
cdr3_length: 16; clone_size: NA; j_call: TRBJ2-7; v_call: TRBV4-1; d_call: NA; cdr3_nt: TGCGCCAGCAGCCAAGCTCCTAGCGAGGTCCTCTACGAGCAGTACTTC; cdr3_aa: CASSQAPSEVLYEQYF
cdr3_length: 14; clone_size: NA; j_call: TRBJ1-1; v_call: TRBV6-5; d_call: NA; cdr3_nt: TGTGCCAGCAGTTACGCTGGGGGGGGGCGTGAAGCTTTCTTT; cdr3_aa: CASSYAGGGREAFF
cdr3_length: 12; clone_size: NA; j_call: TRBJ2-2; v_call: TRBV12-3/TRBV12-4; d_call: NA; cdr3_nt: TGTGCCAGCACTCGTAAACCCGGGGAGCTGTTTTTT; cdr3_aa: CASTRKPGELFF
cdr3_length: 13; clone_size: NA; j_call: TRBJ2-7; v_call: TRBV30; d_call: NA; cdr3_nt: TGTGCCTCGGAGAACAGGGAAAGTTACGAGCAGTACTTC; cdr3_aa: CASENRESYEQYF
cdr3_length: 14; clone_size: NA; j_call: TRBJ2-1; v_call: TRBV29-1; d_call: TRBD2; cdr3_nt: TGCAGCGTTGACGCTAGCGGGGGGGCTAATGAGCAGTTCTTC; cdr3_aa: CSVDASGGANEQFF
cdr3_length: 13; clone_size: NA; j_call: TRBJ1-5; v_call: TRBV7-9; d_call: NA; cdr3_nt: TGTGCCAGCAGCTTAGGGGTGGGTCAGCCCCAGCATTTT; cdr3_aa: CASSLGVGQPQHF
cdr3_length: 12; clone_size: NA; j_call: TRBJ1-5; v_call: TRBV7-9; d_call: NA; cdr3_nt: TGTGCCAGCAGCTTAACTCATCAGCCCCAGCATTTT; cdr3_aa: CASSLTHQPQHF
cdr3_length: 15; clone_size: NA; j_call: TRBJ2-2; v_call: TRBV27; d_call: TRBD1; cdr3_nt: TGTGCCAGCAGTTTCGAAATAAGGGGGCGAGGGGAGCTGTTTTTT; cdr3_aa: CASSFEIRGRGELFF
cdr3_length: 17; clone_size: NA; j_call: TRBJ2-2; v_call: TRBV3-1; d_call: NA; cdr3_nt: TGTGCCAGCAGCCAAGATTGGGATAGCGTTCACACCGGGGAGCTGTTTTTT; cdr3_aa: CASSQDWDSVHTGELFF
cdr3_length: 15; clone_size: NA; j_call: TRBJ2-7; v_call: TRBV7-9; d_call: NA; cdr3_nt: TGTGCCAGCAGCCCTCAGGGGTCATTTTCCTACGAGCAGTACTTC; cdr3_aa: CASSPQGSFSYEQYF
cdr3_length: 13; clone_size: once; j_call: TRBJ1-5; v_call: TRBV27; d_call: NA; cdr3_nt: TGTGCCAGCGGGAAGGGAGGGGATCAGCCCCAGCATTTT; cdr3_aa: CASGKGGDQPQHF
cdr3_length: 13; clone_size: NA; j_call: TRBJ2-7; v_call: TRBV27; d_call: NA; cdr3_nt: TGTGCCAGCAGCCTCGGGACAAACTACGAGCAGTACTTC; cdr3_aa: CASSLGTNYEQYF
cdr3_length: 17; clone_size: few; j_call: TRBJ2-7; v_call: TRBV6-5; d_call: TRBD1; cdr3_nt: TGTGCCAGCAGTTACTCGACTGGCGACAGGGGTTTTTCCGAGCAGTACTTC; cdr3_aa: CASSYSTGDRGFSEQYF
cdr3_length: 10; clone_size: NA; j_call: TRBJ1-1; v_call: TRBV2; d_call: NA; cdr3_nt: TGTGCCAGCAGAGCAGTTGAAGCTTTCTTT; cdr3_aa: CASRAVEAFF
cdr3_length: 18; clone_size: NA; j_call: TRBJ2-3; v_call: TRBV6-5; d_call: NA; cdr3_nt: TGTGCCAGCAGCTACAACCCGGACCCCGAAGCCCACACAGATACGCAGTATTTT; cdr3_aa: CASSYNPDPEAHTDTQYF
cdr3_length: 15; clone_size: NA; j_call: TRBJ2-1; v_call: TRBV12-3/TRBV12-4; d_call: TRBD2; cdr3_nt: TGTGCCAGCAGTTTATTACGGGTCGGGGGGGCCGTGCAGTTCTTC; cdr3_aa: CASSLLRVGGAVQFF
cdr3_length: 15; clone_size: NA; j_call: TRBJ2-7; v_call: TRBV11-2; d_call: NA; cdr3_nt: TGTGCCAGCAGCTTAGAGGCAGGACGAGGCTACGAGCAGTACTTC; cdr3_aa: CASSLEAGRGYEQYF
cdr3_length: 11; clone_size: NA; j_call: TRBJ2-3; v_call: TRBV27; d_call: NA; cdr3_nt: TGTGCCAGCAGCCAGGGCTTGTCGCAGTATTTT; cdr3_aa: CASSQGLSQYF
cdr3_length: 12; clone_size: NA; j_call: TRBJ2-1; v_call: TRBV7-9; d_call: NA; cdr3_nt: TGTGCCAGCAGAGGGGGGCAGAATGAGCAGTTCTTC; cdr3_aa: CASRGGQNEQFF
cdr3_length: 15; clone_size: few; j_call: TRBJ2-5; v_call: TRBV14; d_call: TRBD2; cdr3_nt: TGTGCCAGCAGCCAAGTAGCGGGGCGCATCGAGACCCAGTACTTC; cdr3_aa: CASSQVAGRIETQYF
cdr3_length: 13; clone_size: NA; j_call: TRBJ1-1; v_call: TRBV13; d_call: TRBD1; cdr3_nt: TGTGCCAGCAGCTCCACAGGGGGCACTGAAGCTTTCTTT; cdr3_aa: CASSSTGGTEAFF
cdr3_length: 16; clone_size: once; j_call: TRBJ2-3; v_call: TRBV5-1; d_call: TRBD1; cdr3_nt: TGCGCCAGCAGCTTGCCGGACAGGCAAGCCACAGATACGCAGTATTTT; cdr3_aa: CASSLPDRQATDTQYF
cdr3_length: 15; clone_size: NA; j_call: TRBJ2-5; v_call: TRBV12-3/TRBV12-4; d_call: TRBD1; cdr3_nt: TGTGCCAGCAGATTCGGACAGGGACACCAAGAGACCCAGTACTTC; cdr3_aa: CASRFGQGHQETQYF
cdr3_length: 13; clone_size: once; j_call: TRBJ2-7; v_call: TRBV2; d_call: NA; cdr3_nt: TGTGCCAGCAGTGTCGCGGTCGGCGGAGAGCAGTACTTC; cdr3_aa: CASSVAVGGEQYF
cdr3_length: 14; clone_size: NA; j_call: TRBJ1-2; v_call: TRBV7-3; d_call: NA; cdr3_nt: TGTGCCAGCAGCCAGCGAGGGGGAGGCTATGGCTACACCTTC; cdr3_aa: CASSQRGGGYGYTF
cdr3_length: 15; clone_size: NA; j_call: TRBJ2-1; v_call: TRBV7-2; d_call: NA; cdr3_nt: TGTGCCAGCAGCTTAGCGGTGTTAGCCTACAATGAGCAGTTCTTC; cdr3_aa: CASSLAVLAYNEQFF
cdr3_length: 14; clone_size: once; j_call: TRBJ1-1; v_call: TRBV7-2; d_call: NA; cdr3_nt: TGTGCCAGCAGCTTAGTCAGGACGAACACTGAAGCTTTCTTT; cdr3_aa: CASSLVRTNTEAFF
cdr3_length: 16; clone_size: NA; j_call: TRBJ2-7; v_call: TRBV29-1; d_call: TRBD2; cdr3_nt: TGCAGCGTTGAAGGTCCAACCGGGACTAATGTGAACGAGCAGTACTTC; cdr3_aa: CSVEGPTGTNVNEQYF
cdr3_length: 13; clone_size: NA; j_call: TRBJ2-3; v_call: TRBV7-2; d_call: NA; cdr3_nt: TGTGCCAGCAGCTTTATCCCCGAAGATACGCAGTATTTT; cdr3_aa: CASSFIPEDTQYF
cdr3_length: 16; clone_size: few; j_call: TRBJ2-3; v_call: TRBV27; d_call: NA; cdr3_nt: TGTGCCAGCAGTAACCAACTCCTAGTTGGCACAGATACGCAGTTTTTT; cdr3_aa: CASSNQLLVGTDTQFF
cdr3_length: 15; clone_size: once; j_call: TRBJ2-2; v_call: TRBV7-6; d_call: NA; cdr3_nt: TGTGCCAGCAGCTGGGGGGTGCGGAACACCGGGGAGCTGTTTTTT; cdr3_aa: CASSWGVRNTGELFF
cdr3_length: 13; clone_size: NA; j_call: TRBJ2-7; v_call: TRBV20-1; d_call: NA; cdr3_nt: TGCAGTGCTAGAGATAGCTTTACCTACGAGCAGTACTTC; cdr3_aa: CSARDSFTYEQYF
cdr3_length: 18; clone_size: NA; j_call: TRBJ2-4; v_call: TRBV11-2; d_call: NA; cdr3_nt: TGTGCCAGCAGCAGCGAACAGGGGGGGACACTAGCCAAAAACATTCAGTACTTC; cdr3_aa: CASSSEQGGTLAKNIQYF
cdr3_length: 17; clone_size: once; j_call: TRBJ2-4; v_call: TRBV4-1; d_call: NA; cdr3_nt: TGCGCCAGCAGCCAAGATGAACAGAGGGTTTCCAAAAACATTCAGTACTTC; cdr3_aa: CASSQDEQRVSKNIQYF
cdr3_length: 16; clone_size: NA; j_call: TRBJ1-5; v_call: TRBV13; d_call: TRBD1; cdr3_nt: TGTGCCAGCAGCTTCGGACAGGGGGGTCGCAATCAGCCCCAGCATTTT; cdr3_aa: CASSFGQGGRNQPQHF
cdr3_length: 14; clone_size: NA; j_call: TRBJ1-6; v_call: TRBV5-4; d_call: NA; cdr3_nt: TGTGCCAGCAGCTTGGATGGGCCCACTTCACCCCTCCACTTT; cdr3_aa: CASSLDGPTSPLHF
cdr3_length: 15; clone_size: NA; j_call: TRBJ1-1; v_call: TRBV11-2; d_call: TRBD1; cdr3_nt: TGTGCCAGCAGCGTCAGAAGGGGGCTAGACACTGAAGCTTTCTTT; cdr3_aa: CASSVRRGLDTEAFF